Listed below are T cell receptor beta chains from one sample, sequenced in a study of blood T cell repertoires in COVID-19. Libraries were prepared by immunoSEQ multiplex PCR; TCRdb keeps only in-frame clonotypes and omits some of them. Of about 480,000 clones in the sample, approximately 87% are singletons; the top ten hold approximately 1.8%. The sample consisted of PBMCs or T cells enriched from blood (not recorded which). The receptors stem from a woman aged 40 to 50 who had recovered from COVID-19. The CDR3 runs from the conserved cysteine through the conserved F or W. D genes are given only for firm matches. Rows may omit the clone size; those that give it use once, few, many or a size class.

TRBJ2-1,TRBV13,once,.,TGTGCCAGCAGCTTAGACGGGGAGCGGTTCTTC,CASSLDGERFF
TRBJ1-5,TRBV19,.,TRBD1,TGTGCCAGTAGTAAGGACAGGGTAGGGCAGCCCCAGCATTTT,CASSKDRVGQPQHF
TRBJ2-5,TRBV28,.,.,TGTGCCAGCAGATTAACAGGAGGGGAGACCCAGTACTTC,CASRLTGGETQYF
TRBJ2-1,TRBV9,.,.,TGTGCCAGCAGCGTAGGGGTGACAGGTTCCCGTGAGCAGTTCTTC,CASSVGVTGSREQFF
TRBJ1-2,TRBV7-2,.,.,TGTGCCAGCAGCTTAAGCGGTAATCGGGGCTACACCTTC,CASSLSGNRGYTF
TRBJ2-1,TRBV9,.,TRBD2,TGTGCCAGCAGCGTAGCATGGGGACTAGCGGGCAATGAGCAGTTCTTC,CASSVAWGLAGNEQFF
TRBJ1-5,TRBV12-3/TRBV12-4,few,.,TGTGCCAGCAGTTACAGGGAGTTTGAGCCCCAGCATTTT,CASSYREFEPQHF
TRBJ1-2,TRBV7-8,.,.,TGTGCCAGCAGCTTAGGGCCGGGGTACTATGGCTACACCTTC,CASSLGPGYYGYTF
TRBJ2-7,TRBV14,.,TRBD2,TGTGCCAGCAGCCGGACTAGCGGGAAATTCGAGCAGTACTTC,CASSRTSGKFEQYF
TRBJ2-1,TRBV4-3,.,TRBD2,TGCGCCAGCAGCAGACTAGCGGGAGGGTTCAATGAGCAGTTCTTC,CASSRLAGGFNEQFF
TRBJ2-5,TRBV7-8,.,TRBD1,TGTGCCAGCAGCTTAGTAGGGACAGGGGGCCGGGAGACCCAGTACTTC,CASSLVGTGGRETQYF
TRBJ2-1,TRBV19,.,.,TGTGCCAGTAGAACTACGGGGAGTGAGCAGTTCTTC,CASRTTGSEQFF
TRBJ2-1,TRBV11-2,.,.,TGTGCCAGCAGCCTAGACCTCCGGAGAGAGCAGTTCTTC,CASSLDLRREQFF
TRBJ2-3,TRBV30,.,TRBD1,TGTGCCTGGGGGACAGGGGGCACAGATACGCAGTATTTT,CAWGTGGTDTQYF
TRBJ1-5,TRBV29-1,.,.,TGCAGCGTTGCCGAAACCCCAGGGATTCCCCAGCATTTT,CSVAETPGIPQHF
TRBJ1-1,TRBV18,.,TRBD1,TGTGCCAGCTCACCCGGACAGGGACCAACTGAAGCTTTCTTT,CASSPGQGPTEAFF
TRBJ1-1,TRBV19,.,TRBD1,TGTGCCAGTAGAAAACGGACAGGGAACACTGAAGCTTTCTTT,CASRKRTGNTEAFF
TRBJ1-1,TRBV10-3,.,.,TGTGCCATCAGGGCGAGCCGGGAGCCGGGGTGGACTTTCTTT,CAIRASREPGWTFF
TRBJ2-7,TRBV7-2,.,TRBD2,TGTGCCAGCAGCTTAGGGCGGGAGGGCCGAGTCGGGCAGTACTTC,CASSLGREGRVGQYF
TRBJ2-7,TRBV5-4,.,TRBD2,TGTGCCAGCAGCTCCGGGGGGAAGAGCTCCTACGAGCAGTACTTC,CASSSGGKSSYEQYF
TRBJ1-1,TRBV9,.,.,TGTGCCAGCAGCGAACAACAGCTCCCGAACACTGAAGCTTTCTTT,CASSEQQLPNTEAFF
TRBJ2-5,TRBV12-3/TRBV12-4,.,.,TGTGCCAGCAGTTCAGGCAAGACCCAGTACTTC,CASSSGKTQYF
TRBJ1-1,TRBV6-1,.,.,TGTGCCAGCAGTGACGACCCGGGGGGCACTGAAGCTTTCTTT,CASSDDPGGTEAFF
TRBJ1-1,TRBV13,.,.,TGTGCCAGCAGCTTAGGCCGGGGGGGCACTGAAGCTTTCTTT,CASSLGRGGTEAFF
TRBJ1-2,TRBV2,.,TRBD1,TGTGCCAGCCTGGGACAGGGGGCCGGGGGCTACACCTTC,CASLGQGAGGYTF
TRBJ2-5,TRBV19,.,TRBD1,TGTGCCAGTCAATTATCGGGACAGGGGGAGACCCAGTACTTC,CASQLSGQGETQYF
TRBJ2-2,TRBV24-1,.,TRBD2,TGTGCCACCAGTGGTAGCGGGACAAAAAACACCGGGGAGCTGTTTTTT,CATSGSGTKNTGELFF
TRBJ2-1,TRBV12-3/TRBV12-4,once,TRBD2,TGTGCCAGCAGTTTAGGTGGCGGGGGTGAGCAGTTCTTC,CASSLGGGGEQFF
TRBJ2-5,TRBV7-7,.,TRBD1,TGTGCCAGCAGCCCCACAGGGGGAGAGACCCAGTACTTC,CASSPTGGETQYF
TRBJ1-1,TRBV11-2,.,TRBD1,TGTGCCAGCAGCAGGGGGCAAATAGGTGAAGCTTTCTTT,CASSRGQIGEAFF
TRBJ2-7,TRBV5-8,.,.,TGTGCCAGCAGCTTGGCACAGAGATACTACGAGCAGTACTTC,CASSLAQRYYEQYF
TRBJ1-1,TRBV4-3,few,TRBD1,TGCGCCAGCAGCCAAGATCGAGGGACAGTTTGGACTGAAGCTTTCTTT,CASSQDRGTVWTEAFF
TRBJ1-1,TRBV7-9,.,TRBD1,TGTGCCAGCAGCGATACGACAGGGGCTGAAGCTTTCTTT,CASSDTTGAEAFF
TRBJ1-2,TRBV5-1,.,TRBD1,TGCGCCAGCAGCTCTAATACTGGATGGACAGGGGCGGATGGCTACACCTTC,CASSSNTGWTGADGYTF
TRBJ2-7,TRBV7-2,once,TRBD1,TGTGCCAGCAGTACCGGGACAGGGGTCTCCTACGAGCAGTACTTC,CASSTGTGVSYEQYF
TRBJ2-5,TRBV10-3,.,TRBD2,TGTGCCATCAGTGAGTTCGAGCGGGATGCCAGGACCCAGTACTTC,CAISEFERDARTQYF
TRBJ2-2,TRBV5-8,.,TRBD1,TGTGCCAGCAGGTACAGGGGGGAGAACACCGGGGAGCTGTTTTTT,CASRYRGENTGELFF
TRBJ1-4,TRBV25-1,.,.,TGTGCCAGCAGTGAATACAGGCCCCAGGTCAATGAAAAACTGTTTTTT,CASSEYRPQVNEKLFF
TRBJ1-2,TRBV10-2,few,TRBD1,TGCGCCAGCAGTCGACGGGAAGAAGGGGGCCATGGCTACACCTTC,CASSRREEGGHGYTF
TRBJ1-2,TRBV19,once,.,TGTGCCAGTAGTACAAATTACTATGGCTACACCTTC,CASSTNYYGYTF
TRBJ2-1,TRBV6-1,once,TRBD2,TGTGCCAGCAGTGAAGCGCTTCGACTAGCTGGGAATGAGCAGTTCTTC,CASSEALRLAGNEQFF
TRBJ2-7,TRBV5-1,.,.,TGCGCCAGCAGGCGCTACGACAGGTCCACCTACGAGCAGTACTTC,CASRRYDRSTYEQYF
TRBJ2-5,TRBV5-1,.,.,TGCGCCAGCAGCCCAAACCAAGAGACCCAGTACTTC,CASSPNQETQYF